Listed here are 26 T cell receptor beta chains from one sample, sequenced in a study of T cell responses to AZD1222 COVID-19 vaccine. Sequenced by immunoSEQ multiplex PCR; TCRdb stores in-frame clones only, minus some. Among 130,000 or so clones listed, around 89% were seen once. This specimen consisted of peripheral blood, obtained on day 0 of MenACWY control vaccination. The source is an adult in good health.

The V and J genes are TRBV3-1 (or the pseudogene TRBV3-2) and TRBJ1-2; D gene unclear. The V end lost 6 bases, the J end lost 4 bases, and 12 bases lay between the germline ends. CDR1 LGHDT and CDR2 YNNKEL come from the germline V gene (reference sequence). This CDR3 has 13 residues. The CDR3 region is CASSPSGGYGYTF. CDR3 bases: TGTGCCAGCAGTCCCTCAGGCGGCTATGGCTACACCTTC.

The chain carries TRBV7-6 and TRBJ2-2; D is perhaps TRBD2 (7 bases). V lost 1 base, J lost 0 bases, and 15 bases lay in between. CDR1 SGHVS and CDR2 FNYEAQ come from the germline V gene. The CDR3 contains 18 residues. This chain's CDR3 is CASSLDIRGGPNTGELFF. DNA for the CDR3: TGTGCCAGCAGCTTAGATATTAGGGGGGGCCCGAACACCGGGGAGCTGTTTTTT.

The chain couples TRBV9 to TRBJ1-1; TRBD1 might be the D (5 bases). CDR1 is SGDLS and CDR2 is YYNGEE in the germline V gene. V lost 3 bases to trimming and J lost 2 bases, with 14 bases between them. The CDR3 runs to 15 residues. The CDR3 DNA sequence: TGTGCCAGCAGCGCCCGGGACGGAGCCAACACTGAAGCTTTCTTT. Protein product: CASSARDGANTEAFF.

The V and J genes are TRBV11-3 and TRBJ2-1; 8 positions match TRBD2. The germline V gene encodes CDR1 SGHNT and CDR2 YENEEA. The trim removed 2 bases at V and 1 base at J, leaving 10 bases unmatched. This CDR3 contains 18 residues. DNA of the CDR3: TGTGCCAGCAGCTTATCATCTGCGGGAGGTATTTCCTACAATGAGCAGTTCTTC. The encoded protein is CASSLSSAGGISYNEQFF.

The chain is built from TRBV6-2 or TRBV6-3 and TRBJ2-1; TRBD2 matches at 7 bases. CDR3 length: 18 residues. Losses at the gene ends were 0 bases for V and 2 bases for J; bases not matched to a gene: 10. The germline V gene has CDR1 MNHEY and CDR2 SVGEGT. This chain's CDR3 is CASSYSTTSRSPYNEQFF. The CDR3, as DNA: TGTGCCAGCAGTTACTCGACGACTAGCAGAAGCCCCTACAATGAGCAGTTCTTC.

In this sample, this clone turned up once. The rearrangement links TRBV10-3 to TRBJ2-7; D gene ambiguous. Trimming stripped 3 bases from V and 9 bases from J, with 18 bases between. Germline CDR1 is ENHRY and CDR2 is SYGVKD. The CDR3 spans 14 residues. This CDR3 reads CAISDASRPTGQYF. CDR3 DNA: TGTGCCATCAGTGATGCCAGCCGCCCTACTGGGCAGTACTTC.

This rearrangement joins TRBV12-3 or TRBV12-4 to TRBJ2-1, with 7 bases that match TRBD1. The CDR3 covers 13 residues. The V segment lost 8 bases and the J segment 6 bases; nucleotides outside the gene matches: 7. In nucleotides, the CDR3 is TGTGCCAGCGGACTTACAGGGGTCAATGAGCAGTTCTTC. Translating gives CASGLTGVNEQFF.

The V call is TRBV19, the J call TRBJ1-2; the match to TRBD1 covers 9 bases. The V segment lost 4 bases and the J segment 4 bases; nucleotides outside the gene matches: 13. The germline V gene encodes CDR1 LNHDA and CDR2 SQIVND (reference sequence). CDR3 length equals 17 residues. The CDR3 DNA sequence: TGTGCCAGTAGTAGGGTATCGGTACAGGGGGCTATCTATGGCTACACCTTC. Protein sequence: CASSRVSVQGAIYGYTF.

V gene TRBV20-1 combines with J gene TRBJ2-7; 12 nucleotides agree with TRBD2. In germline, CDR1 is DFQATT, CDR2 SNEGSKA (reference sequence). The CDR3 totals 20 residues. Unmatched junction bases numbered 24, after V lost 3 bases and J lost 6 bases. CDR3 sequence (DNA): TGCAGTGCTAGTAAGGCGGAGGGTGGGAGTACTAGCGGGAGGATCCTCGAGCAGTACTTC. Its translation is CSASKAEGGSTSGRILEQYF.

The V call is TRBV7-9, the J call TRBJ2-1, with 8 bases aligning to TRBD2. V shed 6 bases, J shed 5 bases, and the junction held 9 bases outside the gene matches. This CDR3 is 15 amino acids long. Germline CDR1 reads SEHNR; CDR2 reads FQNEAQ (reference sequence). CDR3 region: CASSRTSRTHNEQFF. CDR3 DNA sequence: TGTGCCAGCAGTCGGACTAGCAGGACGCACAATGAGCAGTTCTTC.

This clone was seen a handful of times. J is TRBJ2-7 and V is TRBV5-6; D is tentatively TRBD1 or TRBD2 (6 bases each). Trimming left V 0 bases short and J 6 bases short, with 19 bases between. Germline CDR1 SGHDT, CDR2 YYEEEE. The CDR3 has 16 residues. DNA of the CDR3: TGTGCCAGCAGCTTGGTAGTTCGGGGGCCCTCAGGCGAGCAGTACTTC. This gives the protein CASSLVVRGPSGEQYF.

J is TRBJ1-4 and V is TRBV6-5; the D is unclear. The CDR3 spans 14 residues. Germline CDR1 reads MNHEY; CDR2 reads SVGAGI. Trimming removed 4 bases at V and 5 bases at J, with 11 bases between. As DNA, the CDR3 is TGTGCCAGCAGTTTCTTAGAAGGGAATGAAAAACTGTTTTTT. This sequence encodes CASSFLEGNEKLFF.

The rearrangement joins TRBV30 to TRBJ2-5; TRBD1 matches at 8 bases. From germline, CDR1 is GTSNPN and CDR2 SVGIG (reference sequence). CDR3 size: 15 residues. Unmatched junction bases numbered 12, after V lost 2 bases and J lost 7 bases. CDR3 region: CAWSNPGTGWGTQYF. CDR3 nucleotide sequence: TGTGCCTGGAGTAACCCCGGGACAGGCTGGGGGACCCAGTACTTC.

The chain has TRBV5-6 and TRBJ1-1; 10 bases agree with TRBD1. Germline-derived CDR1 and CDR2 are SGHDT and YYEEEE. V dropped 0 bases and J dropped 0; count of bases not matched to a gene: 5. The CDR3 covers 17 residues. CDR3 nucleotides: TGTGCCAGCAGCTTGGTGGGGACAGGGGTCTTGAACACTGAAGCTTTCTTT. The encoded protein is CASSLVGTGVLNTEAFF.

This clone was seen a single time. This sample also contains other DNA sequences that code for the same CDR3. The gene calls are TRBV7-2 and TRBJ2-3; no clear D. V was cut by 2 bases and J by 5 bases, with 5 bases left in between. Germline V gives CDR1 SGHTA, CDR2 FQGNSA. This CDR3 contains 12 residues. The CDR3 bases are TGTGCCAGCAGCTTAAAAGGAGATACGCAGTATTTT. This codes for CASSLKGDTQYF.

The V and J genes are TRBV6-5 and TRBJ2-7; 11 positions match TRBD2. This CDR3 comprises 14 residues. In germline, CDR1 is MNHEY, CDR2 SVGAGI. J was trimmed by 4 bases and V by 6 bases; bases with no gene match: 5. The CDR3 coding sequence is TGTGCCAGCAGACTAGCGGGAGCCTTATACGAGCAGTACTTC. This translates into CASRLAGALYEQYF.

The chain employs TRBV11-2 and TRBJ2-1; 8 positions match TRBD1. The CDR3 extends over 15 amino acids. Trimming took 4 bases from V and 4 from J; bases not matched to a gene: 6. Germline CDR1 SGHAT, CDR2 FQNNGV. The CDR3: CASSSAGTGYNEQFF. For the CDR3, the DNA is TGTGCCAGCAGCTCAGCCGGGACAGGTTACAATGAGCAGTTCTTC.

This clone was observed once. CDR3 sequence: CASRRKAGVDTQYF. The CDR3 nucleotides read TGTGCCAGCCGAAGAAAAGCGGGAGTAGATACGCAGTATTTT. The chain combines TRBV27 with TRBJ2-3; 8 bases match TRBD2. Losses at the gene ends were 8 bases for V and 5 bases for J; bases not matched to a gene: 9. The CDR3 has 14 amino acids. From germline, CDR1 is MNHEY and CDR2 SMNVEV (reference sequence).

This sequence joins TRBV10-3 and TRBJ1-5; maybe TRBD1 (6 bases). CDR3 size: 14 residues. Trimming stripped 4 bases from V and 5 bases from J, with 12 bases between. Germline lookup yields CDR1 ENHRY and CDR2 SYGVKD. For the CDR3, the DNA is TGTGCCATCAGTGGGGAGGGGGGCTATCAGCCCCAGCATTTT. This sequence encodes CAISGEGGYQPQHF.

Regarding this clone: Other DNA sequences in the same sample also yield this CDR3. The chain joins TRBV11-3 to TRBJ2-3, with D unresolved. The V end was cut by 3 bases, the J end by 0 bases, with 7 bases between. CDR1 is SGHNT and CDR2 is YENEEA in the germline V gene. This CDR3 region has 14 residues. DNA for the CDR3: TGTGCCAGCAGCTTGACCACTAGCACAGATACGCAGTATTTT. Its protein product is CASSLTTSTDTQYF.

On this clone itself: The sample carries other DNA sequences with the same CDR3. This chain uses TRBV29-1 with TRBJ2-5; D unclear. The CDR3 is 10 amino acids. The germline V gene encodes CDR1 SQVTM and CDR2 ANQGSEA. V lost 7 bases, J lost 3 bases, and 6 bases lay in between. CDR3 amino acids: CSGREETQYF. CDR3 DNA: TGCAGCGGAAGAGAAGAGACCCAGTACTTC. Together with reference TRBV29-1 and TRBJ2-5, the CDR3 gives the full variable domain: SAVISQKPSRDICQRGTSLTIQCQVDSQVTMMFWYRQQPGQSLTLIATANQGSEATYESGFVIDKFPISRPNLTFSTLTVSNMSPEDSSIYLCSGREETQYFGPGTRLLVL.

The chain carries TRBV19 and TRBJ1-4, with 8 bases identical to TRBD1. CDR3 length: 14 residues. CDR1 LNHDA and CDR2 SQIVND come from the germline V gene (reference sequence). The junction had 6 bases not matched to a gene; V was cut back by 5 bases and J by 7 bases. This CDR3 is CASSVGQASEKLFF. DNA of the CDR3: TGTGCCAGTAGTGTGGGACAGGCCAGTGAAAAACTGTTTTTT. Variable domain in full (rest from reference TRBV19 and TRBJ1-4): DGGITQSPKYLFRKEGQNVTLSCEQNLNHDAMYWYRQDPGQGLRLIYYSQIVNDFQKGDIAEGYSVSREKKESFPLTVTSAQKNPTAFYLCASSVGQASEKLFFGSGTQLSVL.

The rearrangement uses TRBV6-5 and TRBJ2-4; no reliable D call. This CDR3 comprises 16 residues. Germline CDR1 MNHEY, CDR2 SVGAGI. V gave up 0 bases and J gave up 0 bases, with 9 bases separating them. The CDR3 DNA is TGTGCCAGCAGTTACTCGTATACGGGAGCCAAAAACATTCAGTACTTC. The encoded protein is CASSYSYTGAKNIQYF.

The chain has TRBV19 and TRBJ1-6; 7 bases are a match to TRBD1. V trimming: 6 bases; J trimming: 7 bases; junction bases outside the gene matches: 6. The germline CDR1 and CDR2 sequences are LNHDA and SQIVND (reference sequence). The CDR3 runs 14 residues. The CDR3 DNA sequence: TGTGCCAGTAGCACAGGGGACGGGAATTCACCCCTCCACTTT. Protein sequence: CASSTGDGNSPLHF.

This clone occurred once. The rearrangement joins TRBV11-2 to TRBJ1-5; D ambiguous. V was clipped by 0 bases and J by 6 bases, with 6 bases between them. Germline CDR1 SGHAT, CDR2 FQNNGV. The CDR3 extends over 13 amino acids. CDR3 amino acids: CASSLDIGQPQHF. CDR3 DNA: TGTGCCAGCAGCTTAGATATCGGTCAGCCCCAGCATTTT.

This clone has only one observation. V gene TRBV7-8 combines with J gene TRBJ1-5, with a possible D match to TRBD1 (5 bases). The ends were cut back, 1 base at V and 3 bases at J, with 10 bases in the middle. CDR1 and CDR2 (germline): SGHVS, FQNEAQ. The CDR3 contains 15 residues. The CDR3 bases are TGTGCCAGCAGCTTAGAGGGGAAGAACAATCAGCCCCAGCATTTT. Protein sequence: CASSLEGKNNQPQHF.